The source of this T cell receptor (beta chain) is a study of blood T cells in healthy people across ages (dated by TCRdb to between 2014 and 2017). A note on the overall study: In model experiments, roughly one uniquely barcoded TCR beta cDNA molecule per two T cells was captured by template switching. To track age-related changes in TCR beta repertoire diversity, the study relied on deep sequencing normalized with unique cDNA molecular identifiers. Donors were grouped into four age groups: young (average approximately 15 years), middle-aged (under 40), aged (roughly 67) and long-lived (around 82). Donors of different ages were randomly distributed across sequencing lanes to avoid experimental bias. Using the same blood draw, the study looked at two additional independent replicas of 1 million unique cDNA reads for two donors, one aged 18 to 30 and the other aged 80 or older. Summary of the overall study and its limitations: Total diversity estimates from one million sequenced T cells were considered lower bounds and underestimates. Since profiling was done on bulk unsorted PBMCs, naive and antigen-experienced compartments could not be conclusively compared. The percentage of naive T cells measured by flow cytometry correlated strongly with observed TCR beta diversity. As age increased, observed TCR beta diversity per million T cells dropped in a roughly linear way, and a significant reduction was already evident by age roughly 36. Because the CMV infection status of the donors was unknown, age-related changes in expanded clonotypes may potentially have been confounded. The long-lived group showed more naive CD4+ T cells, fewer expanded clones and increased TCR diversity than the aged group, suggesting age selection.

Donors were 35 to 40 systemically healthy Caucasian individuals from Russia aged 6 to 90 years. About 9.8 milliliters of peripheral blood were drawn from each donor into EDTA-treated Vacutainer tubes. PBMCs were isolated by Ficoll-Paque density-gradient centrifugation, with at least 6.5 million obtained per sample. Trizol reagent was used to extract total RNA from PBMCs, with at least 5.5 micrograms per sample. For every donor, an aliquot of PBMCs went through flow cytometry to measure the percentages of naive CD45RAhigh/CD27high T cells. The library was produced with 5' RACE. Instrument on record: Illumina HiSeq 2500. A second about 7 to 12 cycle PCR used a sample-barcoded 5' primer and a J-beta primer mix. A unique molecular identifier was introduced onto each TCR beta cDNA molecule by a template-switch 5' adaptor carrying 12 random nucleotides. Each sample yielded at least 3 million CDR3-containing paired-end reads. All of the RNA was converted into first-strand cDNA using the Mint cDNA synthesis kit, with a TRBC-specific oligonucleotide serving as the primer. Following uracil-DNA glycosylase treatment, all cDNA underwent a first 18-cycle PCR with the universal primers M1SS and BC2_uni_R. On the authors' methods: For normalization, 1 million high-quality reads were randomly selected from each sample, with every read carrying a distinct molecular identifier. Instead of being binned into consensus sequences, reads that shared molecular identifiers were thrown out. CDR3 identification, clonotype clustering and error correction used MiTCR with a Q25 quality threshold and the strictest error-elimination algorithm. Lower-bound total TCR beta diversity was estimated with a nonparametric unseen species model using Euler transformation. TCRdb redid the processing of the public reads, applying fastp at Q25 and MiXCR, and retained in-frame beta chains. CDR3 protein duplicates are merged, each entry listing the most common genes and DNA. These V and J calls are TCRdb output, not the study's own analysis. For this sample the table gives about 2 million distinct CDR3 sequences, of which roughly 52% were detected only once. 2.1% of the sample is held by the ten biggest clonotypes.

There are 15 amino acids in the CDR3, from cysteine to phenylalanine inclusive. The retained sequence is limited to the CDR3, 45 bases, with the frame set at the first base. Sequences MNHEY (CDR1) and SVGEGT (CDR2) are obtained from the germline V gene. In the case of this clonotype: The specificity of this receptor is unknown. The input lacks base qualities; no much larger clone sits a single base away.

The specimen was blood. The origin of this receptor is a woman aged 40 to 50 in good health. The rearrangement combines TRBV6-2 or TRBV6-3 with TRBJ2-4, with 11 bases aligning to TRBD1. The J call may be in error: the DNA end matches TRBJ2-7 better. The bases are TGTGCCAGCAGTTGGGGACAGGGGGTATCCTACGAGCAGTACTTC. Its protein is CASSWGQGVSYEQYF.